This passage covers 2 T cell receptor beta chains from one sample sequenced in a study of control samples from healthy donors and cancer patients. Using immunoSEQ multiplex PCR, the repertoire was profiled, and TCRdb retains in-frame clones only, with some absent. Of some 70,000 clones listed, approximately 80% were seen once; the top ten hold 2.9%. Material: PBMCs. The receptors were gathered from a woman aged 50 to 60 with lung cancer.

The chain employs TRBV7-8 and TRBJ1-3, with 7 bases fitting TRBD1. J lost 4 bases, V lost 5 bases, and 8 bases had no gene match. The CDR3 is made up of 15 amino acids. The germline gives CDR1 SGHVS, CDR2 FQNEAQ. CDR3 in amino acids: CASSLPGQRGNTIYF. CDR3 nucleotides: TGTGCCAGCAGCCTCCCGGGACAGAGGGGAAACACCATATATTTT.

In its sample, this clone was seen a few times. The chain has TRBV5-8 and TRBJ1-4; no reliable D call. The CDR3 is made up of 13 amino acids. Germline assignment: CDR1 SGHTS and CDR2 YDEGEE. Trimming took 2 bases from V and 4 from J, leaving 6 bases between them. The DNA of the CDR3 is TGTGCCAGCAGCTTCGGGAATAATGAAAAACTGTTTTTT. This codes for CASSFGNNEKLFF.